These T cell receptor beta chains were read from a single sample in a study of cytomegalovirus exposure and HLA in healthy donors. Produced via immunoSEQ multiplex PCR; TCRdb's table is partial and in-frame only. The sample lists some 180,000 clones; 77% were seen once. Material for sequencing was PBMCs. Receptors originate from a man between 18 and 29 years old in good health and CMV-seronegative. Each CDR3 is given with its conserved first and last residue. Each record gives: D gene, CDR3 length, V gene, clone size, J gene, CDR3 protein, CDR3 DNA. The D gene is left open where the match is weak. Clone size is not always given. Where it is, it says once, few, many or a class for expanded clones.

d_call: NA
cdr3_length: 14
v_call: TRBV7-9
clone_size: NA
j_call: TRBJ1-6
cdr3_aa: CASRDTGTNSPLHF
cdr3_nt: TGTGCCAGCAGGGACACAGGGACCAATTCACCCCTCCACTTT

d_call: TRBD1
cdr3_length: 15
v_call: TRBV15
clone_size: NA
j_call: TRBJ2-7
cdr3_aa: CATSRNRDRGYEQYF
cdr3_nt: TGTGCCACCAGCAGGAACCGGGACAGGGGGTACGAGCAGTACTTC

d_call: NA
cdr3_length: 13
v_call: TRBV19
clone_size: NA
j_call: TRBJ2-7
cdr3_aa: CASSILGNYEQYF
cdr3_nt: TGTGCCAGTAGTATACTAGGTAACTACGAGCAGTACTTC

d_call: NA
cdr3_length: 14
v_call: TRBV13
clone_size: NA
j_call: TRBJ1-6
cdr3_aa: CASSLVGGGSPLHF
cdr3_nt: TGTGCCAGCAGCTTAGTTGGGGGGGGGTCACCCCTCCACTTT

d_call: NA
cdr3_length: 12
v_call: TRBV29-1
clone_size: NA
j_call: TRBJ2-7
cdr3_aa: CSVRPGDYEQYF
cdr3_nt: TGCAGCGTTCGACCCGGGGACTACGAGCAGTACTTC

d_call: NA
cdr3_length: 15
v_call: TRBV14
clone_size: NA
j_call: TRBJ1-2
cdr3_aa: CASSQRHTGPYGYTF
cdr3_nt: TGTGCCAGCAGCCAAAGGCATACAGGCCCCTATGGCTACACCTTC

d_call: NA
cdr3_length: 13
v_call: TRBV10-3
clone_size: NA
j_call: TRBJ2-7
cdr3_aa: CAMGTSNSYEQYF
cdr3_nt: TGTGCCATGGGGACATCGAACTCCTACGAGCAGTACTTC

d_call: TRBD2
cdr3_length: 17
v_call: TRBV27
clone_size: NA
j_call: TRBJ2-1
cdr3_aa: CASSLPSLAGGPGEQFF
cdr3_nt: TGTGCCAGCAGTTTACCCTCCCTAGCGGGAGGGCCAGGGGAGCAGTTCTTC

d_call: TRBD1
cdr3_length: 14
v_call: TRBV30
clone_size: NA
j_call: TRBJ1-5
cdr3_aa: CAWSADRGGQPQHF
cdr3_nt: TGTGCCTGGAGTGCGGACAGGGGCGGTCAGCCCCAGCATTTT

d_call: NA
cdr3_length: 14
v_call: TRBV30
clone_size: NA
j_call: TRBJ1-3
cdr3_aa: CAWSYPVSGNTIYF
cdr3_nt: TGTGCCTGGAGTTATCCGGTCTCTGGAAACACCATATATTTT

d_call: NA
cdr3_length: 17
v_call: TRBV11-1
clone_size: NA
j_call: TRBJ2-2
cdr3_aa: CASSRQPLNGNTGELFF
cdr3_nt: TGTGCCAGCAGCCGACAACCTCTCAACGGGAACACCGGGGAGCTGTTTTTT

d_call: NA
cdr3_length: 13
v_call: TRBV19
clone_size: NA
j_call: TRBJ2-7
cdr3_aa: CASSMGAAYEQYF
cdr3_nt: TGTGCCAGTAGTATGGGGGCCGCTTACGAGCAGTACTTC

d_call: NA
cdr3_length: 16
v_call: TRBV25-1
clone_size: NA
j_call: TRBJ2-3
cdr3_aa: CASSDLGGLSTDTQYF
cdr3_nt: TGTGCCAGCAGTGATCTCGGGGGGCTGAGCACAGATACGCAGTATTTT

d_call: TRBD1
cdr3_length: 14
v_call: TRBV28
clone_size: NA
j_call: TRBJ1-2
cdr3_aa: CASSLVQGAGGYTF
cdr3_nt: TGTGCCAGCAGTTTAGTACAGGGGGCGGGAGGCTACACCTTC

d_call: NA
cdr3_length: 14
v_call: TRBV5-6
clone_size: NA
j_call: TRBJ1-2
cdr3_aa: CASSLQGPNYGYTF
cdr3_nt: TGTGCCAGCAGCTTGCAGGGGCCAAACTATGGCTACACCTTC

d_call: NA
cdr3_length: 16
v_call: TRBV30
clone_size: NA
j_call: TRBJ1-1
cdr3_aa: CALLGRAYWVNTEAFF
cdr3_nt: TGTGCCCTCTTGGGGAGGGCTTATTGGGTGAACACTGAAGCTTTCTTT

d_call: TRBD1
cdr3_length: 15
v_call: TRBV7-3
clone_size: NA
j_call: TRBJ2-3
cdr3_aa: CASSIGQGGTDTQYF
cdr3_nt: TGTGCCAGCAGCATCGGACAGGGGGGCACAGATACGCAGTATTTT

d_call: TRBD2
cdr3_length: 15
v_call: TRBV19
clone_size: NA
j_call: TRBJ2-3
cdr3_aa: CASSRLSGSVDTQYF
cdr3_nt: TGTGCCAGTTCAAGGCTTAGCGGGAGTGTGGATACGCAGTATTTT

d_call: TRBD1
cdr3_length: 14
v_call: TRBV30
clone_size: NA
j_call: TRBJ2-7
cdr3_aa: CALAWTGGSYEQYF
cdr3_nt: TGTGCCTTGGCTTGGACAGGGGGCTCCTACGAGCAGTACTTC

d_call: TRBD2
cdr3_length: 17
v_call: TRBV11-2
clone_size: NA
j_call: TRBJ2-1
cdr3_aa: CASSLLLAGGGYNEQFF
cdr3_nt: TGTGCCAGCAGCTTATTACTAGCGGGGGGCGGGTACAATGAGCAGTTCTTC

d_call: NA
cdr3_length: 14
v_call: TRBV7-9
clone_size: NA
j_call: TRBJ2-1
cdr3_aa: CASSSTGYNNEQFF
cdr3_nt: TGTGCCAGCAGTTCAACAGGGTACAACAATGAGCAGTTCTTC

d_call: NA
cdr3_length: 16
v_call: TRBV7-2
clone_size: once
j_call: TRBJ1-4
cdr3_aa: CASSLLGSTTNEKLFF
cdr3_nt: TGTGCCAGCAGCTTACTGGGCAGTACAACTAATGAAAAACTGTTTTTT

d_call: NA
cdr3_length: 12
v_call: TRBV28
clone_size: NA
j_call: TRBJ2-7
cdr3_aa: CASSLLPGEQYF
cdr3_nt: TGTGCCAGCAGTTTACTTCCCGGCGAGCAGTACTTC

d_call: TRBD1
cdr3_length: 15
v_call: TRBV11-2
clone_size: NA
j_call: TRBJ1-1
cdr3_aa: CASSTRQGPVTEAFF
cdr3_nt: TGTGCCAGCAGCACGCGACAGGGTCCGGTCACTGAAGCTTTCTTT

d_call: TRBD1
cdr3_length: 15
v_call: TRBV7-6
clone_size: NA
j_call: TRBJ2-3
cdr3_aa: CASTDRVGFVDTQYF
cdr3_nt: TGTGCCAGCACCGACAGGGTTGGGTTCGTGGATACGCAGTATTTT

d_call: TRBD1
cdr3_length: 14
v_call: TRBV30
clone_size: NA
j_call: TRBJ1-6
cdr3_aa: CAWRYRDRVSPLHF
cdr3_nt: TGTGCCTGGAGATACCGGGACAGAGTTTCACCCCTCCACTTT

d_call: NA
cdr3_length: 16
v_call: TRBV6-5
clone_size: once
j_call: TRBJ2-7
cdr3_aa: CASSYSGTPGSYEQYF
cdr3_nt: TGTGCCAGCAGTTACTCCGGTACCCCTGGTTCCTACGAGCAGTACTTC

d_call: TRBD1
cdr3_length: 12
v_call: TRBV2
clone_size: few
j_call: TRBJ2-7
cdr3_aa: CASSRDSYEQYF
cdr3_nt: TGTGCCAGCAGCCGGGACAGCTACGAGCAGTACTTC

d_call: NA
cdr3_length: 12
v_call: TRBV4-2
clone_size: NA
j_call: TRBJ2-7
cdr3_aa: CASSQPAYEQYF
cdr3_nt: TGTGCCAGCAGCCAACCCGCCTACGAGCAGTACTTC

d_call: NA
cdr3_length: 14
v_call: TRBV4-2
clone_size: few
j_call: TRBJ2-5
cdr3_aa: CASSQAPDQETQYF
cdr3_nt: TGTGCCAGCAGCCAAGCCCCGGACCAAGAGACCCAGTACTTC

d_call: TRBD1
cdr3_length: 15
v_call: TRBV11-3
clone_size: NA
j_call: TRBJ2-7
cdr3_aa: CASSLTGTAPYEQYF
cdr3_nt: TGTGCCAGCAGCCTAACCGGGACAGCACCCTACGAGCAGTACTTC

d_call: NA
cdr3_length: 16
v_call: TRBV5-1
clone_size: few
j_call: TRBJ2-6
cdr3_aa: CASSPSRKSGANVLTF
cdr3_nt: TGCGCCAGCAGCCCCTCGAGAAAGTCTGGGGCCAACGTCCTGACTTTC

d_call: NA
cdr3_length: 10
v_call: TRBV7-9
clone_size: NA
j_call: TRBJ1-4
cdr3_aa: CASSYRGLFF
cdr3_nt: TGTGCCAGCAGCTATAGAGGACTGTTTTTT

d_call: NA
cdr3_length: 15
v_call: TRBV6-6
clone_size: NA
j_call: TRBJ1-2
cdr3_aa: CASSSRGREERGYTF
cdr3_nt: TGTGCCAGCAGTTCGAGAGGGCGGGAGGAACGAGGCTACACCTTC

d_call: NA
cdr3_length: 17
v_call: TRBV15
clone_size: NA
j_call: TRBJ1-1
cdr3_aa: CATSGAPSREGNTEAFF
cdr3_nt: TGTGCCACCAGCGGAGCACCATCTAGGGAGGGAAACACTGAAGCTTTCTTT

d_call: TRBD2
cdr3_length: 13
v_call: TRBV29-1
clone_size: once
j_call: TRBJ2-1
cdr3_aa: CSALTSGGTEQFF
cdr3_nt: TGCAGCGCCTTGACTAGCGGGGGGACTGAGCAGTTCTTC

d_call: TRBD2
cdr3_length: 14
v_call: TRBV5-6
clone_size: NA
j_call: TRBJ2-7
cdr3_aa: CASSPGLAGGEQYF
cdr3_nt: TGTGCCAGCAGCCCCGGACTAGCGGGAGGGGAGCAGTACTTC

d_call: TRBD2
cdr3_length: 19
v_call: TRBV7-2
clone_size: NA
j_call: TRBJ2-6
cdr3_aa: CASSLTSGRALSGANVLTF
cdr3_nt: TGTGCCAGCAGCTTAACTAGCGGGAGGGCCCTGTCTGGGGCCAACGTCCTGACTTTC

d_call: NA
cdr3_length: 14
v_call: TRBV5-6
clone_size: NA
j_call: TRBJ1-2
cdr3_aa: CASSYRDWNYGYTF
cdr3_nt: TGTGCCAGCAGCTACCGGGACTGGAACTATGGCTACACCTTC

d_call: TRBD2
cdr3_length: 15
v_call: TRBV2
clone_size: NA
j_call: TRBJ2-1
cdr3_aa: CASSGAGEALNEQFF
cdr3_nt: TGTGCCAGCAGTGGGGCGGGGGAAGCCCTCAATGAGCAGTTCTTC

d_call: NA
cdr3_length: 16
v_call: TRBV7-2
clone_size: once
j_call: TRBJ2-1
cdr3_aa: CASTPLGGSSYNEQFF
cdr3_nt: TGTGCCAGCACCCCCCTAGGAGGGAGCTCCTACAATGAGCAGTTCTTC

d_call: TRBD1
cdr3_length: 15
v_call: TRBV6-1
clone_size: once
j_call: TRBJ1-5
cdr3_aa: CASSARTGKDQPQHF
cdr3_nt: TGTGCCAGCAGTGCCAGGACAGGGAAAGATCAGCCCCAGCATTTT

d_call: TRBD2
cdr3_length: 15
v_call: TRBV7-7
clone_size: NA
j_call: TRBJ2-3
cdr3_aa: CASSRAGGGLDTQYF
cdr3_nt: TGTGCTAGCAGTAGAGCCGGGGGGGGCCTAGATACGCAGTATTTT

d_call: NA
cdr3_length: 17
v_call: TRBV4-2
clone_size: NA
j_call: TRBJ2-3
cdr3_aa: CASSQDNVVRVADTQYF
cdr3_nt: TGTGCCAGCAGCCAAGATAATGTCGTCAGGGTCGCAGATACGCAGTATTTT

d_call: NA
cdr3_length: 16
v_call: TRBV7-2
clone_size: NA
j_call: TRBJ1-2
cdr3_aa: CASRRGGPETNYGYTF
cdr3_nt: TGTGCCAGCAGGAGGGGGGGTCCCGAAACTAACTATGGCTACACCTTC

d_call: TRBD2
cdr3_length: 16
v_call: TRBV18
clone_size: NA
j_call: TRBJ2-7
cdr3_aa: CASSPVSSGGSYEQYF
cdr3_nt: TGTGCCAGCTCACCAGTTAGTAGCGGGGGGTCCTACGAGCAGTACTTC